This T cell receptor beta chain came from a study of cytomegalovirus exposure and HLA in healthy donors. Study outcomes and limitations: According to reports, the classifier identified cytomegalovirus status with high specificity and sensitivity. A later look showed TCR association rates differing by HLA locus, highest for DRB1 and lowest for HLA-C. Rarity held for most TCR sequences, but there were some public TCRs that occurred in many donors.

The CDR3 sequence is 13 residues long. Deletions cut 5 bases from V and 6 bases from J, with 11 bases between. Germline CDR1 SGHAT, CDR2 FQNNGV. About this clone itself: Its antigen is undetermined.

A multiplex PCR was run with 60 Vbeta primers and 13 Jbeta primers. TCRdb's copy holds only in-frame clones and misses some; the assay was immunoSEQ multiplex PCR. This sample yields some 200,000 clones, of which approximately 88% are seen a single time; roughly 2.8% belongs to the top ten. Specimen: PBMCs. This chain links TRBV11-2 with TRBJ2-1; no clear D gene. The source of this sequence is a woman aged 50 to 60 in good health and CMV-seropositive. The CDR3 sequence is CASSLSSVNEQFF. CDR3 in DNA: TGTGCCAGCAGCCTCTCATCAGTCAATGAGCAGTTCTTC.